The following is a TCR beta chain sequence with its context. The table came from immunoSEQ multiplex PCR; TCRdb's copy has only in-frame clones and leaves some out. The data hold a few hundred thousand clones, with 70% to 90% observed a single time. CDR1 and CDR2 (germline): MNHNY, SVGAGI (reference sequence). The CDR3 spans 14 residues. The junction had 8 bases not matched to a gene; V was cut back by 6 bases and J by 5 bases. The data originate from a study of blood T cell repertoires in COVID-19. The chain employs TRBV6-6 and TRBJ2-7; 9 nucleotides match TRBD1. The clonotype comes from a man in his 60s with acute or convalescent COVID-19. The sample consisted of peripheral blood. For the CDR3, the DNA is TGTGCCAGCAGGGCACGGGACAGGGCCCACGAGCAGTACTTC. Translation gives CASRARDRAHEQYF.